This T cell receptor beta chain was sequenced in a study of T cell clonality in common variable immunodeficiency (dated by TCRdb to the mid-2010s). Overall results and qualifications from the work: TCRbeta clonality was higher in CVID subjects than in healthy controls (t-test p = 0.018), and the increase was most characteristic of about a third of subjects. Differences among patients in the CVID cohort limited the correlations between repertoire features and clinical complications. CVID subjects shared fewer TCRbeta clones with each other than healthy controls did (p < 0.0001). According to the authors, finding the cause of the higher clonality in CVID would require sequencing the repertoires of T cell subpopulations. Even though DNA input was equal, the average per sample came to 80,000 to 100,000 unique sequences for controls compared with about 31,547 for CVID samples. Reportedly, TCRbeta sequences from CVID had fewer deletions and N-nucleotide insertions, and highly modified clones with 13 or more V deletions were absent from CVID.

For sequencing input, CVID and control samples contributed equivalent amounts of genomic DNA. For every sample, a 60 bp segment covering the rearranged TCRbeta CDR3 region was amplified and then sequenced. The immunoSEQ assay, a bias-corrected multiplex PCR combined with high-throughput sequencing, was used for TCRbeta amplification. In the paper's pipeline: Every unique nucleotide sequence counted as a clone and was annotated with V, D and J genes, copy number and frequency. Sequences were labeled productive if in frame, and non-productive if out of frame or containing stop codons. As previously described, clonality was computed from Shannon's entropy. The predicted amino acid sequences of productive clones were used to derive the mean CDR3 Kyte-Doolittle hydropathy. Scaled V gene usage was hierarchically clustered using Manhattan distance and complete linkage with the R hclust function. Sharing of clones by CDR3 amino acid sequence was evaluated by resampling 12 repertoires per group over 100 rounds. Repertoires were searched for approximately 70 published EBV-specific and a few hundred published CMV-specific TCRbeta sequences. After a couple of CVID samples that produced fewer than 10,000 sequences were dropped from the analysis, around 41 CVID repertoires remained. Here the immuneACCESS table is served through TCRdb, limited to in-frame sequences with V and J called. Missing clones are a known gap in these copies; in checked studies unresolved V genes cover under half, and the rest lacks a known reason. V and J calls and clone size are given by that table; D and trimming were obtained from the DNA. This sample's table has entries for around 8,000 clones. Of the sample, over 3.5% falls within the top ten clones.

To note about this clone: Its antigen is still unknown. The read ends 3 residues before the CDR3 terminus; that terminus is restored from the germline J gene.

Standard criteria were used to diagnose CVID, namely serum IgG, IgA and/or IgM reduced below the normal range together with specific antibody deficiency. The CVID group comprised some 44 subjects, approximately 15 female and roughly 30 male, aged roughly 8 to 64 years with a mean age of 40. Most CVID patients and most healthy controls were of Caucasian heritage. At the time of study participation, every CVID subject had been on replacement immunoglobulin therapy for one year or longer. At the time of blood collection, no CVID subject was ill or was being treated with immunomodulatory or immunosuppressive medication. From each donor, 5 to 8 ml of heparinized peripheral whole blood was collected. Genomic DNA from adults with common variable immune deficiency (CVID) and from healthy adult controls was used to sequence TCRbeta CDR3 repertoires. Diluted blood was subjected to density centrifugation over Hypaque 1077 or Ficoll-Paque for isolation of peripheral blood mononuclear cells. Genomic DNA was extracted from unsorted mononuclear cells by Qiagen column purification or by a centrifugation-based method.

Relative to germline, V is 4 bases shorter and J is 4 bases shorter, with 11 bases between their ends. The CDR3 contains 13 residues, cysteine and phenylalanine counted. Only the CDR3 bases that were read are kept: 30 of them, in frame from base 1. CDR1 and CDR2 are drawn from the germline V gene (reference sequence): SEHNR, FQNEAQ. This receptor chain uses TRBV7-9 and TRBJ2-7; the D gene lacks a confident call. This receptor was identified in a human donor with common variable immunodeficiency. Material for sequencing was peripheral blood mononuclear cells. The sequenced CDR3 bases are TGTGCCAGCAGCTCCTTAGTAGGGTACGAG. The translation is CASSSLVGYE. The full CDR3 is CASSSLVGYEQYF.